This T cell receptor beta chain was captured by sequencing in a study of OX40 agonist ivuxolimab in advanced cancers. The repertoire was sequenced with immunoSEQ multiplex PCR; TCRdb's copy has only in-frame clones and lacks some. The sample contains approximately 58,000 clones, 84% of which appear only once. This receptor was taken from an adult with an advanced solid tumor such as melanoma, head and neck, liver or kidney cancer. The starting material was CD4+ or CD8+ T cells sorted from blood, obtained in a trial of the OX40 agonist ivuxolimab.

As DNA, the CDR3 is TGTGCCAGCTCACCAGAGTACGGCAATCAGCCCCAGCATTTT. Protein sequence: CASSPEYGNQPQHF. This sequence joins TRBV18 and TRBJ1-5; D not certain. The length of the CDR3 is 14 residues. Trimming stripped 2 bases from V and 2 bases from J, with 7 bases between. Germline V gene sequence: CDR1 KGHSH, CDR2 LQKENI.